This T cell receptor (beta chain) was identified during a study of T cell responses to AZD1222 COVID-19 vaccine. Study findings and constraints: Baseline antibody screening turned up just six seropositive AZD1222 recipients. Targets within unmutated variant regions were reportedly found for nearly half of spike-specific TCRs. The study sampled repertoires only after the peak T cell response.

The protocol was immunoSEQ multiplex PCR, while the TCRdb copy is restricted to in-frame clones and leaves out a portion. The sample lists tens of thousands of clones, about 88% occurring once. As regards this clone: Its target is not known.

Trimming took 5 bases from V and 5 from J, leaving 19 bases between them. The CDR3 is made up of 15 amino acids. Germline CDR1 reads SGHTA; CDR2 reads FQGNSA. This chain uses TRBV7-2 with TRBJ2-7, with D perhaps given as TRBD1 or TRBD2 (5 bases each). This specimen consisted of peripheral blood, obtained on day 0 of AZD1222 vaccination. The TCR was taken from an adult in good health. DNA of the CDR3: TGTGCCAGCAGCCTCCTTGGGGGAGAGATAAACGAGCAGTACTTC. Translated, it gives CASSLLGGEINEQYF. Drawing the rest from reference TRBV7-2 and TRBJ2-7, the complete variable domain is GAGVSQSPSNKVTEKGKDVELRCDPISGHTALYWYRQSLGQGLEFLIYFQGNSAPDKSGLPSDRFSAERTGGSVSTLTIQRTQQEDSAVYLCASSLLGGEINEQYFGPGTRLTVT.